Each of the 26 T cell receptor beta chains below was sequenced from the same sample in a study of CXCR3-negative and CXCR3-positive naive CD8 T cells. TRB cDNA was prepared as libraries by UMI-labeled 5' RACE. TCRdb processed the 5' RACE reads again and assigns one entry to each CDR3 protein, with no DNA. There are 56,000 or so distinct CDR3 sequences in the sample, with roughly 19% held by the top ten. What was sequenced was memory CD8+ T cells from blood. The receptors shown here come from a human donor in good health. Some clones in this sample may be carry-over from other donors' samples.

The chain links TRBV20-1 to TRBJ2-1. The CDR3 runs to 14 residues. Germline V gene sequence: CDR1 DFQATT, CDR2 SNEGSKA (reference sequence). CDR3 protein: CSATTGASYNEQFF.

The rearrangement joins TRBV28 to TRBJ1-1; TCRdb indicates TRBD1, and absent DNA this call remains unverified. The CDR3 consists of 14 residues. CDR1 is MDHEN, CDR2 SYDVKM, per germline. CDR3 protein: CASSSSQGNTEAFF.

The chain joins TRBV6-6 to TRBJ2-7; lacking DNA, the TRBD2 call made by TCRdb goes unchecked. This CDR3 contains 14 residues. Germline V CDR1 and CDR2: MNHNY, SVGAGI (reference sequence). The CDR3 sequence is CASSTRQTSIEQYF.

This rearrangement joins TRBV20-1 to TRBJ2-1; TCRdb names TRBD2, which stays unverified in the absence of DNA. CDR1 is DFQATT, CDR2 SNEGSKA, per germline (reference sequence). The CDR3 length is 16 residues. The CDR3 loop is CSARAVERGEYNEQFF.

V and J are TRBV19 and TRBJ2-2; TCRdb lists TRBD2, though no DNA is available to test this call. The germline gives CDR1 LNHDA, CDR2 SQIVND (reference sequence). This CDR3 contains 15 residues. This CDR3 is CASRLDNRDTGELFF.

The chain recombines TRBV25-1 with TRBJ1-1; TCRdb gives TRBD1 as the D gene, but with no DNA this cannot be confirmed. CDR1 and CDR2 (germline): MGHDK, SYGVNS. The CDR3 sequence is 17 residues long. CDR3 amino acids: CASSEYFQGAMNTEAFF.

The V gene is TRBV28, the J gene TRBJ1-2. Germline CDR1 and CDR2: MDHEN and SYDVKM. CDR3 size: 11 residues. The CDR3 protein is CASSPNYGYTF.

The CDR3 spells CATSRDRGQLYNEQFF. The chain joins TRBV15 to TRBJ2-1; TCRdb proposes TRBD1, but this gene call is untestable without DNA. CDR1 and CDR2 from the germline V gene are LNHNV and YYDKDF (reference sequence). This CDR3 is 16 amino acids long.

The chain combines TRBV4-3 with TRBJ1-1; TCRdb lists TRBD1, though no DNA is available to test this call. The CDR3 runs to 14 residues. Germline values: CDR1 LGHNA, CDR2 YSLEER. The CDR3 reads CASSQDHQGDGAFF.

The rearrangement uses TRBV12-5 and TRBJ2-7; checking the TCRdb D call of TRBD2 is not possible without DNA. The CDR3 runs 12 residues. Per germline, CDR1 LGHNT and CDR2 FRNRAP. CDR3: CASGLAGNEQYF.

V gene TRBV12-3 or TRBV12-4 combines with J gene TRBJ2-7. The CDR3 has 14 amino acids. This CDR3 reads CASSLAVASYEQYF.

The rearrangement links TRBV11-3 to TRBJ2-7. Germline CDR1 SGHNT, CDR2 YENEEA. CDR3 length: 14 amino acids. CDR3 in amino acids: CASSSPDRDYEQYF.

The chain is built from TRBV6-2 or TRBV6-3 and TRBJ2-7. The germline V gene has CDR1 MNHEY and CDR2 SVGEGT. This CDR3 spans 13 amino acids. The CDR3 loop is CASSLVGLDEQYF.

This chain connects TRBV28 to TRBJ2-7; TCRdb gives TRBD2 as the D gene, but with no DNA this cannot be confirmed. The CDR3 has 18 residues. CDR1 is MDHEN, CDR2 SYDVKM, per germline. CDR3 loop: CASSLGGALPPPIYEQYF.

This chain joins TRBV6-6 and TRBJ1-6. CDR3 length: 14 residues. CDR1 and CDR2 (germline): MNHNY, SVGAGI (reference sequence). CDR3 protein: CASSYPAQLSPLHF.

This chain uses TRBV29-1 with TRBJ2-3; TCRdb outputs TRBD2, but without DNA this stays unchecked. The CDR3 sequence is 16 residues long. In germline, CDR1 is SQVTM, CDR2 ANQGSEA. The CDR3 sequence: CSTVGATLYLTDTQYF.

The chain joins TRBV7-6 to TRBJ2-1; TCRdb reports TRBD1, a call that lacks DNA to check it against. The CDR3 covers 16 residues. Germline V lookup: CDR1 SGHVS, CDR2 FNYEAQ. The CDR3 here is CASSSSVGGFYNEQFF.

The genes are TRBV15 and TRBJ2-3; TCRdb outputs TRBD1, but without DNA this stays unchecked. Germline assignment: CDR1 LNHNV and CDR2 YYDKDF (reference sequence). The CDR3 loop spans 17 amino acids. The CDR3 protein is CATSREGGGTGTDTQYF.

The chain carries TRBV7-9 and TRBJ2-5; the D gene TCRdb calls, TRBD2, cannot be checked with no DNA. The CDR3 has 14 amino acids. Germline V gene data show CDR1 as SEHNR and CDR2 as FQNEAQ (reference sequence). Here the CDR3 reads CASSRPAGGETQYF.

This CDR3 is CSATGLAGGGGYNEQFF. The chain is built from TRBV20-1 and TRBJ2-1; absent DNA, TCRdb's TRBD2 call cannot be checked. Germline CDR1 DFQATT, CDR2 SNEGSKA (reference sequence). The CDR3 has 17 amino acids.

The V call is TRBV7-6, the J call TRBJ2-1; TCRdb's D call, TRBD1, is unchecked because there is no DNA. The CDR3 extends over 16 amino acids. Germline assignment: CDR1 SGHVS and CDR2 FNYEAQ. This CDR3 reads CASSPGAGGVYNEQFF.

This chain connects TRBV2 to TRBJ2-5; TCRdb calls TRBD1, which cannot be checked without DNA. This CDR3 comprises 18 residues. Germline CDR1 and CDR2: SNHLY and FYNNEI. The CDR3 sequence is CASSEVPPGQGDGETQYF.

The V and J genes are TRBV4-3 and TRBJ2-7; TCRdb lists TRBD1, though no DNA is available to test this call. Looked up from germline, CDR1 is LGHNA and CDR2 is YSLEER. This CDR3 region has 17 residues. The CDR3: CASSQDSASEYSYEQYF.

This sequence joins TRBV28 and TRBJ1-1; TCRdb indicates TRBD1, and absent DNA this call remains unverified. Germline values: CDR1 MDHEN, CDR2 SYDVKM. This CDR3 is built from 13 residues. Here the CDR3 reads CASSNPGEVGAFF. Filled out from reference TRBV28 and TRBJ1-1, the complete variable domain reads DVKVTQSSRYLVKRTGEKVFLECVQDMDHENMFWYRQDPGLGLRLIYFSYDVKMKEKGDIPEGYSVSREKKERFSLILESASTNQTSMYLCASSNPGEVGAFFGQGTRLTVV.

The chain is built from TRBV29-1 and TRBJ2-7; the D call of TRBD2 rests on TCRdb alone, since no DNA is present to check it. CDR3 length: 14 residues. Germline CDR1 reads SQVTM; CDR2 reads ANQGSEA. The CDR3: CSASPSGRANEQYF.

J is TRBJ2-1 and V is TRBV29-1; TCRdb's D call of TRBD2 is untestable without DNA. This CDR3 is built from 13 residues. Germline CDR1 SQVTM, CDR2 ANQGSEA. The CDR3: CSVQGGEWDEQYF.